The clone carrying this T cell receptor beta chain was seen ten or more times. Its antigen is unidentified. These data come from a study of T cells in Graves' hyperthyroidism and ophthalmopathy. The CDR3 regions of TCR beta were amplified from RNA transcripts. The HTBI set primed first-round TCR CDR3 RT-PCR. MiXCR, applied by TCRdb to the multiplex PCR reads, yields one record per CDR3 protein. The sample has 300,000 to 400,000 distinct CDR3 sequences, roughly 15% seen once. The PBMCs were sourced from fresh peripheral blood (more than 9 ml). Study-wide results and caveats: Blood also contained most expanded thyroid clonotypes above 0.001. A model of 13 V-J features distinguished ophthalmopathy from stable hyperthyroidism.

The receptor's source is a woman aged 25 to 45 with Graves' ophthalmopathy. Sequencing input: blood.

DNA for the CDR3: TGTGCCTGGAGTGGCGTGGCCACGGGGGAAAAACTGTTTTTT. It specifies CAWSGVATGEKLFF. The V gene is TRBV30, the J gene TRBJ1-4, with D unresolved. Per germline, CDR1 GTSNPN and CDR2 SVGIG (reference sequence). The CDR3 covers 14 residues. Trimming cost V 1 base and J 8 bases, with 14 bases left between them.